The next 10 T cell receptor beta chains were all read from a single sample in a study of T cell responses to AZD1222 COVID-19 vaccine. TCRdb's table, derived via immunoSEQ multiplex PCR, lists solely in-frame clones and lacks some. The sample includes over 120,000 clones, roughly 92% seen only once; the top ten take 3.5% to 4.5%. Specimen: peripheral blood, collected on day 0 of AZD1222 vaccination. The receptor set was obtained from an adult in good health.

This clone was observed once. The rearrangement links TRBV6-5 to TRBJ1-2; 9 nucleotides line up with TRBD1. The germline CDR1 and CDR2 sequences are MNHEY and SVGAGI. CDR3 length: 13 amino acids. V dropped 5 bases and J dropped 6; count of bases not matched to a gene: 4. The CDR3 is CASSIGTGNGYTF. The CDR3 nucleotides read TGTGCCAGCAGTATAGGGACAGGGAATGGCTACACCTTC.

This CDR3 is CASSQDPLAGWYNEQFF. The CDR3 nucleotides are TGTGCCAGCAGCCAAGATCCCTTAGCGGGATGGTACAATGAGCAGTTCTTC. The chain combines TRBV14 with TRBJ2-1; TRBD2 agrees at 8 bases. Germline V gives CDR1 SGHDN, CDR2 FVKESK. The V segment lost 0 bases and the J segment 4 bases; nucleotides outside the gene matches: 8. CDR3 length: 17 residues.

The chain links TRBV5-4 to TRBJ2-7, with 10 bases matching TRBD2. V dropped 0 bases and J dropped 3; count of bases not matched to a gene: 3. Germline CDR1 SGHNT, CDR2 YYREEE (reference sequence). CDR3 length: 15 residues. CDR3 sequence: CASSLGLAGVYEQYF. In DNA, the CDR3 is TGTGCCAGCAGCTTGGGGCTAGCGGGAGTCTACGAGCAGTACTTC.

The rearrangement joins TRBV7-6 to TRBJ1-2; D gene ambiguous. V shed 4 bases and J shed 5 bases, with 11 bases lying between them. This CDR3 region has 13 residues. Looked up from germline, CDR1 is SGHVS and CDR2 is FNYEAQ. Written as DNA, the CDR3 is TGTGCCAGCAGCTATGGACGGTCTTATGGCTACACCTTC. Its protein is CASSYGRSYGYTF.

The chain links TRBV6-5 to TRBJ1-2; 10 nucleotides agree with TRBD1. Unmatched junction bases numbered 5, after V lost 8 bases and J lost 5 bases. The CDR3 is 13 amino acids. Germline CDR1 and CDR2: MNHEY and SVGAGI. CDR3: CASSGTGEYGYTF. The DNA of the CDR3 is TGTGCCAGCTCCGGGACAGGGGAGTATGGCTACACCTTC.

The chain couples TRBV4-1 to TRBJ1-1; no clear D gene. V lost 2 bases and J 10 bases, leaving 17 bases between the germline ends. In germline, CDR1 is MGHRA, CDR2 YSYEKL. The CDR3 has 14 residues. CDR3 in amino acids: CASSQNNGISGAFF. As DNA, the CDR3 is TGCGCCAGCAGCCAAAATAATGGTATTTCAGGAGCTTTCTTT.

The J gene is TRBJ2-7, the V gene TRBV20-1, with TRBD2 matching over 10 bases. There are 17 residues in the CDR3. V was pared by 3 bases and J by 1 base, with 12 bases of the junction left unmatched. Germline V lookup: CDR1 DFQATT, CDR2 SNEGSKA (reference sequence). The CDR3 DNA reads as TGCAGTGCTAGTCACCCTAGCGGGAGATTAACTTCCTACGAGCAGTACTTC. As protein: CSASHPSGRLTSYEQYF.

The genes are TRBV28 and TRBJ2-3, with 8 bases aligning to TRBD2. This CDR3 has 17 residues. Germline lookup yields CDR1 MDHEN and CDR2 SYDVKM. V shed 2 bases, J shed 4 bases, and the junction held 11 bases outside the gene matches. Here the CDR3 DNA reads TGTGCCAGCAGTTTAGCCGGGGGGGGATCTTCTGCAGATACGCAGTATTTT. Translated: CASSLAGGGSSADTQYF.

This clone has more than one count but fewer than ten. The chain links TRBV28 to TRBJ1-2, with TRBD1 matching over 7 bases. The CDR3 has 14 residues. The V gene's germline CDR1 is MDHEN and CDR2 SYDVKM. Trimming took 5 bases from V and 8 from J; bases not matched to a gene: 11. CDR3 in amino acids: CASSQNTGVRGYTF. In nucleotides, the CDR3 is TGTGCCAGCAGTCAAAATACAGGGGTCCGCGGCTACACCTTC.

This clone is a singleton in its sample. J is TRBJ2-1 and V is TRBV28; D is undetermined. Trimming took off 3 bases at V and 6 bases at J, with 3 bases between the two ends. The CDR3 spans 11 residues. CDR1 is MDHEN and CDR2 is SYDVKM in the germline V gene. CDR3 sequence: CASSFRNEQFF. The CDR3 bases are TGTGCCAGCAGTTTCCGCAATGAGCAGTTCTTC. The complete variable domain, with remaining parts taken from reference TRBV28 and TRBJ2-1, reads DVKVTQSSRYLVKRTGEKVFLECVQDMDHENMFWYRQDPGLGLRLIYFSYDVKMKEKGDIPEGYSVSREKKERFSLILESASTNQTSMYLCASSFRNEQFFGPGTRLTVL.